These T cell receptor beta chains were read from a single sample in a study of blood T cells in healthy people across ages. Using its own MiXCR run on the 5' RACE reads, TCRdb lists one record per CDR3 protein. The sample shows approximately 820,000 distinct CDR3 sequences, 44% of them seen only once. The sequencing sample was made of blood. The receptors shown here come from a man in his fifties or sixties in good health. The CDR3 runs from the conserved cysteine through the conserved F or W. The order of the fields is V gene, D gene, clone size, J gene, CDR3 protein, CDR3 DNA. D genes are given only for firm matches. Size values are once, few and many counts, or a class for expanded clones, and some rows have none.

>TRBV12-3/TRBV12-4|.|.|TRBJ2-7
CASKYRGSYEQYF
TGTGCCAGCAAGTATCGGGGCTCCTACGAGCAGTACTTC
>TRBV18|TRBD1|few|TRBJ1-4
CASSLDRDEKLFF
TGTGCCAGCTCACTGGACAGGGACGAAAAACTGTTTTTT
>TRBV20-1|TRBD1|.|TRBJ1-6
CSARSGGQASPLHF
TGCAGTGCTAGGAGCGGAGGACAGGCTTCACCCCTCCACTTT
>TRBV5-1|TRBD2|.|TRBJ2-4
CSSSLALTGGTEDRAKNLQYF
TGCTCCAGCAGCTTGGCCCTCACGGGGGGGACGGAGGATCGAGCCAAAAACCTTCAGTACTTC
>TRBV6-2/TRBV6-3|.|many|TRBJ1-1
CASTSVNTEAFF
TGTGCCAGCACCTCAGTGAACACTGAAGCTTTCTTT
>TRBV20-1|TRBD1|.|TRBJ1-2
CSANLQGAYYGYTF
TGCAGTGCTAATCTACAGGGGGCCTACTATGGCTACACCTTC
>TRBV14|.|.|TRBJ1-1
CASSQSPKATAPGAFF
TGTGCCAGCAGCCAGTCCCCAAAAGCGACAGCCCCCGGAGCTTTCTTT
>TRBV20-1|.|.|TRBJ1-4
CSARDHRVDHEKLFF
TGCAGTGCTAGAGATCACCGAGTTGACCATGAAAAACTGTTTTTT
>TRBV9|.|few|TRBJ2-7
CASSVAERTSSYNEQYF
TGTGCCAGCAGCGTTGCGGAGCGGACGAGCTCCTACAATGAGCAGTACTTC
>TRBV5-5|.|few|TRBJ2-6
CASSPNRASGANVLTF
TGTGCCAGCAGCCCCAATAGGGCCTCTGGGGCCAACGTCCTGACTTTC
>TRBV5-5|.|.|TRBJ2-1
CASSPFPSASYNEQFF
TGTGCCAGCTCCCCCTTCCCCTCGGCCTCCTACAATGAGCAGTTCTTC
>TRBV5-4|.|once|TRBJ2-3
CASYPDAAPDTQYF
TGTGCCAGCTACCCCGACGCTGCCCCAGATACGCAGTATTTT
>TRBV6-1|.|once|TRBJ1-4
CASSRDGDEKLFF
TGTGCCAGCAGTCGAGACGGGGATGAAAAACTGTTTTTT
>TRBV7-2|.|.|TRBJ2-3
CASSLGAGPADTQYF
TGTGCCAGCAGCTTAGGCGCAGGGCCCGCAGATACGCAGTATTTT
>TRBV4-3|.|few|TRBJ1-2
CASSQVGRGRGSYGYTF
TGCGCCAGCAGCCAAGTCGGAAGGGGGAGGGGGAGCTATGGCTACACCTTC
>TRBV20-1|TRBD2|few|TRBJ2-1
CSARSGTSGGYNEQFF
TGCAGTGCTAGATCCGGGACTAGCGGGGGATACAATGAGCAGTTCTTC
>TRBV2|.|.|TRBJ1-1
CASTRTAQNTEAFF
TGTGCCAGCACCCGGACAGCCCAGAACACTGAAGCTTTCTTT
>TRBV9|.|.|TRBJ2-3
CASSVGVGSPTDTQYF
TGTGCCAGCAGCGTTGGTGTAGGCTCACCCACAGATACGCAGTATTTT
>TRBV20-1|.|.|TRBJ2-2
CSANRQTTNTGELFF
TGCAGTGCTAATCGACAGACGACGAACACCGGGGAGCTGTTTTTT
>TRBV7-2|.|.|TRBJ2-1
CASSLRARRPLGRDEQFF
TGTGCCAGCAGCCTCCGGGCCAGGCGTCCCCTAGGTCGGGATGAGCAGTTCTTC
>TRBV9|.|.|TRBJ1-5
CASSPGSGVGSNQPQHF
TGTGCCAGCAGCCCTGGGTCCGGGGTCGGCAGCAATCAGCCCCAGCATTTT
>TRBV30|.|.|TRBJ2-5
CARSVGQTRETQYF
TGTGCCCGGAGTGTAGGACAGACCCGGGAGACCCAGTACTTC
>TRBV12-3/TRBV12-4|.|.|TRBJ1-1
CASSFFMTVRTEAFF
TGTGCCAGCAGTTTTTTTATGACAGTTAGGACTGAAGCTTTCTTT
>TRBV7-8|TRBD1|.|TRBJ1-5
CASSPGQAGQPQHF
TGTGCCAGCAGCCCGGGACAGGCGGGTCAGCCCCAGCATTTT
>TRBV20-1|TRBD2|.|TRBJ2-1
CSASSTSGYNEQFF
TGCAGTGCTAGTTCGACTAGCGGCTACAATGAGCAGTTCTTC
>TRBV6-1|TRBD2|.|TRBJ2-1
CAGSEKAGGSNEQFF
TGTGCCGGCAGTGAAAAAGCGGGGGGCTCCAATGAGCAGTTCTTC
>TRBV29-1|.|.|TRBJ1-2
CSVGQGEYGYTF
TGCAGCGTTGGGCAGGGAGAGTATGGCTACACCTTC
>TRBV27|.|.|TRBJ2-7
CASSRLLAWEQYF
TGTGCCAGCAGCCGTCTCCTAGCTTGGGAGCAGTACTTC
>TRBV7-2|TRBD2|few|TRBJ2-3
CASSLGLAGVTDTQYF
TGTGCCAGCAGCTTAGGCCTAGCGGGGGTCACAGATACGCAGTATTTT
>TRBV24-1|.|.|TRBJ1-2
CATSDVPGREDGYTF
TGTGCCACCAGTGATGTTCCGGGAAGAGAGGATGGCTACACCTTC
>TRBV20-1|.|.|TRBJ2-2
CSVREGVDGELFF
TGCAGTGTCAGGGAAGGGGTGGATGGGGAGCTGTTTTTT
>TRBV25-1|.|.|TRBJ1-1
CASSEWGARGTEAFF
TGTGCCAGCAGTGAATGGGGGGCACGGGGAACTGAAGCTTTCTTT
>TRBV30|.|.|TRBJ2-3
CAWTSVGGTDTQYF
TGTGCCTGGACCTCCGTCGGGGGCACAGATACGCAGTATTTT
>TRBV5-1|TRBD2|.|TRBJ2-3
CASSLGSSGGPDTQYF
TGCGCCAGCAGCTTGGGGTCTAGCGGGGGCCCAGATACGCAGTATTTT
>TRBV20-1|.|.|TRBJ1-2
CSARQLHYGYTF
TGCAGTGCCCGACAGCTTCACTATGGCTACACCTTC
>TRBV7-2|.|few|TRBJ1-2
CASSLGGKNYGYTF
TGTGCCAGCAGCTTAGGAGGAAAAAACTATGGCTACACCTTC
>TRBV3-1|.|many|TRBJ2-7
CASSQGLGQGYEQYF
TGTGCCAGCAGCCAAGGTCTTGGGCAGGGCTACGAGCAGTACTTC
>TRBV11-3|.|.|TRBJ2-2
CASSLDLPDSYTGELFF
TGTGCCAGCAGCTTAGATCTCCCCGACAGTTACACCGGGGAGCTGTTTTTT
>TRBV5-1|TRBD2|once|TRBJ2-5
CASSCPPGGACETQYF
TGCGCCAGCAGCTGCCCTCCCGGGGGGGCTTGTGAGACCCAGTACTTC
>TRBV18|TRBD1|few|TRBJ2-5
CASSPGQKETQYF
TGCGCCAGCAGCCCGGGACAGAAAGAGACCCAGTACTTC
>TRBV6-1|.|.|TRBJ2-4
CASSPRLTDQYF
TGTGCCAGCAGTCCGCGCTTGACGGACCAGTACTTC
>TRBV14|TRBD2|.|TRBJ2-5
CASSHGLGRVQETQYF
TGTGCCAGCAGCCATGGACTAGGCAGGGTCCAAGAGACCCAGTACTTC
>TRBV12-3/TRBV12-4|TRBD2|many|TRBJ2-7
CASRPTSGGLYEQYF
TGTGCCAGCAGACCAACTAGCGGGGGACTCTACGAGCAGTACTTC
>TRBV12-3/TRBV12-4|.|many|TRBJ2-7
CASSLSGGSYEQYF
TGTGCCAGCAGTTTAAGTGGTGGCTCCTACGAGCAGTACTTC
>TRBV5-1|.|.|TRBJ2-6
CASSLGVDSGANVLTF
TGCGCCAGCAGCTTGGGCGTTGACTCTGGGGCCAACGTCCTGACTTTC